The source of this T cell receptor (beta chain) is a study of T-cell memory formation after mild COVID-19. Study observations and caveats: In pre-infection memory, a portion of responding clones appeared, which suggested that cross-reactive memory joined. The CD4+ clones that contracted clustered mainly within CM and EM, and the CD8+ clones concentrated in EMRA.

TCRdb processed the 5' RACE reads anew with MiXCR; each CDR3 protein has one entry. Seen here are about 390,000 distinct CDR3 sequences, 15% to 20% observed once, and the top ten hold roughly 21%. This clonotype was counted a few times. Its target is unknown. Germline V CDR1 and CDR2: SQVTM, ANQGSEA. This CDR3 is built from 14 residues. Trimming removed 7 bases from V and 2 bases from J; junction bases left unmatched: 8. The rearrangement joins TRBV29-1 to TRBJ2-3, with 8 bases lining up with TRBD2. Input material: PBMCs or a T cell subset sorted from them (not recorded which). The sequence was collected from a man younger than 35 who had mild COVID-19 (a few samples of this study predate the infection). Cell type and time point are not known. Here the CDR3 reads CSGTTSGHTDTQYF. CDR3 nucleotide sequence: TGCAGCGGGACTACTAGCGGTCACACAGATACGCAGTATTTT.